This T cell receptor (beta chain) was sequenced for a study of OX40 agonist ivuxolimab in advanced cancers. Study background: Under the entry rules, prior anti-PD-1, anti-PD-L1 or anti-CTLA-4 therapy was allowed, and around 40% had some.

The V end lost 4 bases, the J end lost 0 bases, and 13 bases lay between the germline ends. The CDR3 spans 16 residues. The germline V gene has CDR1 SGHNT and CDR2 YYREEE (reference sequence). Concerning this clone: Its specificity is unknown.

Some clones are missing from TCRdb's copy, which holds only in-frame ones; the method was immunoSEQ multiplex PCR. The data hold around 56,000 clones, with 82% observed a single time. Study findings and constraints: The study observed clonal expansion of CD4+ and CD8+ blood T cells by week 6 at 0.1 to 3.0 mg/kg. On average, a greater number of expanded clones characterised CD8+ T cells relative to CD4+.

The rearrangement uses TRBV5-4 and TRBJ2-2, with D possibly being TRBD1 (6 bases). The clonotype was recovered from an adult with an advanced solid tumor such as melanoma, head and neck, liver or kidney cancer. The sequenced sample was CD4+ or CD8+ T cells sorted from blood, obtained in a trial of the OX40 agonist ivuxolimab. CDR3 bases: TGTGCCAGCAGCCTCTTCAGGGGCGCGAACACCGGGGAGCTGTTTTTT. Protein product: CASSLFRGANTGELFF. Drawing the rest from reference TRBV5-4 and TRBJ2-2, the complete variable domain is ETGVTQSPTHLIKTRGQQVTLRCSSQSGHNTVSWYQQALGQGPQFIFQYYREEENGRGNFPPRFSGLQFPNYSSELNVNALELDDSALYLCASSLFRGANTGELFFGEGSRLTVL.